Described below is a single T cell receptor (beta chain) sequence and its context. The target antigen is unknown. The data derive from a study of shared clonotypes between healthy human individuals. This CDR3 is 15 amino acids long. Germline V gives CDR1 MNHEY, CDR2 SMNVEV (reference sequence). V dropped 5 bases and J dropped 3 bases, with 17 bases sitting between them. At deep level, the assay was performed. Repertoires were generated with immunoSEQ multiplex PCR, while TCRdb's copy carries only in-frame clones and drops some. The profile shows about 800,000 clones, 96% of them singletons. CD45RO-negative, CCR7-positively selected cells formed the naive CD8 fraction, excluding terminally differentiated effector memory CD45RA+ cells. Study-wide results and limits: Clonotypes shared by all four donors outscored non-shared clonotypes in generation probability. Generally, estimated richness proved larger in naive subsets than it did in memory subsets. Clonotype sharing among donors was thought likely to change with sequencing depth.

The sample consisted of naive CD8+ T cells sorted from blood. The chain is built from TRBV27 and TRBJ2-7; no clear D. The receptor's source is a man under 40 in good health. CDR3 DNA: TGTGCCAGCAGTCCATCCTCAGCGAGCGTCTACGAGCAGTACTTC. Translated: CASSPSSASVYEQYF.